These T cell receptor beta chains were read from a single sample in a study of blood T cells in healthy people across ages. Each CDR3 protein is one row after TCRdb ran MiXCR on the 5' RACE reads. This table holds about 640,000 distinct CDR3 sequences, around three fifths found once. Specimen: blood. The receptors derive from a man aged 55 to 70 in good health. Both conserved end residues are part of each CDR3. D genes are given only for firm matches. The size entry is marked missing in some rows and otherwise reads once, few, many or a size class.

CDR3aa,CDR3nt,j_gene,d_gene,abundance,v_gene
CSARPGTENQPQHF,TGCAGTGCTAGGCCGGGGACAGAAAATCAGCCCCAGCATTTT,TRBJ1-5,TRBD1,few,TRBV20-1
CASSQGPNNEQFF,TGTGCCAGCAGCCAAGGCCCTAACAATGAGCAGTTCTTC,TRBJ2-1,.,many,TRBV3-1
CASISGGPVSYEQYF,TGTGCCAGCATTTCAGGGGGACCCGTCTCCTACGAGCAGTACTTC,TRBJ2-7,TRBD1,.,TRBV6-2/TRBV6-3
CASSLAMSTGLDEQYF,TGCGCCAGCAGCTTGGCCATGAGCACAGGTCTGGATGAGCAGTACTTC,TRBJ2-7,.,.,TRBV5-1
CASSPVRRARWETNYGYTF,TGTGCCAGCAGCCCGGTTCGGAGAGCCCGCTGGGAGACTAACTATGGCTACACCTTC,TRBJ1-2,.,few,TRBV5-6
CASSQVGQGNYGYTF,TGCGCCAGCAGCCAAGTAGGACAGGGAAACTATGGCTACACCTTC,TRBJ1-2,TRBD1,.,TRBV4-1
CATSRDAGGPDTQYF,TGTGCCACCAGCAGAGATGCGGGGGGCCCAGATACGCAGTATTTT,TRBJ2-3,TRBD2,.,TRBV15
CSASQSGGDQPQHF,TGCAGTGCTAGCCAGTCAGGGGGCGATCAGCCCCAGCATTTT,TRBJ1-5,TRBD1,.,TRBV20-1
CASSGAGRIYNEQFF,TGTGCCAGCAGCGGGGCGGGACGTATATACAATGAGCAGTTCTTC,TRBJ2-1,.,.,TRBV7-2
CASSELAAGGFSDTQYF,TGTGCCAGCAGCGAGCTAGCGGCGGGGGGGTTTTCAGATACGCAGTATTTT,TRBJ2-3,TRBD2,.,TRBV9
CSANRDTHEQYF,TGCAGTGCTAACAGGGATACCCACGAGCAGTACTTC,TRBJ2-7,.,few,TRBV20-1
CSARSPGQGVHEKLFF,TGCAGTGCTAGGTCACCGGGACAGGGGGTTCATGAAAAACTGTTTTTT,TRBJ1-4,TRBD1,.,TRBV20-1
CASSLSGGTTTDTQYF,TGCGCCAGCAGCTTGTCCGGGGGGACTACCACAGATACGCAGTATTTT,TRBJ2-3,TRBD2,.,TRBV5-1
CASSRGLAGGEYQETQYF,TGCGCCAGCAGCCGGGGACTAGCGGGGGGAGAGTACCAAGAGACCCAGTACTTC,TRBJ2-5,TRBD2,.,TRBV5-1
CASSAGTSSYEQYF,TGTGCCAGCAGCGCGGGGACCAGCTCCTACGAGCAGTACTTC,TRBJ2-7,.,few,TRBV9
CASSKAGQGPSYEQYF,TGTGCCAGCAGCAAAGCTGGACAGGGGCCATCCTACGAGCAGTACTTC,TRBJ2-7,TRBD1,once,TRBV6-5
CSADRGGKAPSYEQYF,TGCAGTGCTGATCGTGGCGGGAAAGCCCCCTCCTACGAGCAGTACTTC,TRBJ2-7,.,.,TRBV20-1
CATRTLHQETQYF,TGCGCCACCAGGACCCTTCACCAAGAGACCCAGTACTTC,TRBJ2-5,.,.,TRBV3-1
CSAVTSGETQYF,TGCAGTGCTGTCACTAGCGGCGAGACCCAGTACTTC,TRBJ2-5,TRBD2,many,TRBV20-1
CASSVGSNEQFF,TGCGCCAGCAGTGTTGGATCCAATGAGCAGTTCTTC,TRBJ2-1,.,.,TRBV10-2
CASRSGTSPDTQYF,TGTGCCAGCAGATCCGGGACTAGCCCAGATACGCAGTATTTT,TRBJ2-3,TRBD2,.,TRBV12-3/TRBV12-4
CASSPPEGQDNEQYF,TGTGCCAGCTCGCCCCCCGAGGGACAAGACAATGAGCAGTACTTC,TRBJ2-5,.,.,TRBV18
CASSVTPGTSGYNEQFF,TGTGCCAGCAGCGTAACACCCGGGACTAGCGGCTACAATGAGCAGTTCTTC,TRBJ2-1,TRBD2,.,TRBV9
CASGPPGANVLTF,TGTGCCAGTGGACCTCCTGGGGCCAACGTCCTGACTTTC,TRBJ2-6,.,.,TRBV7-9
CASSSGLAGLNEQFF,TGTGCCAGCAGTTCCGGGCTGGCAGGACTGAATGAGCAGTTCTTC,TRBJ2-1,.,.,TRBV11-2
CASSCDRTVSDTQYF,TGTGCCAGCAGTTGTGACCGGACTGTATCAGATACGCAGTATTTT,TRBJ2-3,.,once,TRBV6-7
CASSPTSGGAGDTQYF,TGTGCCAGCAGCCCGACTAGCGGGGGGGCGGGAGATACGCAGTATTTT,TRBJ2-3,TRBD2,.,TRBV28
CASSKLASLQETQYF,TGTGCCAGCAGCAAGCTCGCGTCCCTTCAAGAGACCCAGTACTTC,TRBJ2-5,.,.,TRBV2
CASSLVGGGARTQYF,TGTGCCAGCAGCTTAGTTGGCGGGGGGGCCCGGACCCAGTACTTC,TRBJ2-5,TRBD2,.,TRBV7-2
CNVGGTTDTQYF,TGCAACGTTGGAGGTACCACAGATACGCAGTATTTT,TRBJ2-3,.,.,TRBV29-1
CASSLDVGYNEQYF,TGTGCCAGCAGCTTAGACGTGGGTTACAATGAGCAGTACTTC,TRBJ2-7,.,.,TRBV7-2
CASSPGQANEKLFF,TGTGCCAGCTCACCTGGACAGGCAAATGAAAAACTGTTTTTT,TRBJ1-4,TRBD1,few,TRBV18
CASSLRDRSSYEQYF,TGTGCCAGCAGTCTGCGGGATAGGAGTTCCTACGAGCAGTACTTC,TRBJ2-7,.,.,TRBV5-5
CASSQPLRGRGNEKLFF,TGCGCCAGCAGCCAGCCCCTGAGGGGGAGGGGTAATGAAAAACTGTTTTTT,TRBJ1-4,.,.,TRBV4-1
CASSPSPEETQYF,TGTGCCAGCTCACCAAGTCCGGAAGAGACCCAGTACTTC,TRBJ2-5,.,.,TRBV18
CASSVGEGTVETQYF,TGTGCCAGCAGCGTAGGAGAGGGAACGGTTGAGACCCAGTACTTC,TRBJ2-5,.,once,TRBV9
CASSLFGGAGANVLTF,TGTGCCAGCAGTTTATTTGGGGGAGCTGGGGCCAACGTCCTGACTTTC,TRBJ2-6,.,.,TRBV27
CATSDAGTGAFETQYF,TGTGCCACCAGTGATGCCGGGACAGGGGCGTTTGAGACCCAGTACTTC,TRBJ2-5,TRBD1,.,TRBV24-1
CASSTPTQASYF,TGTGCCAGCAGTACCCCAACACAGGCCTCGTACTTC,TRBJ2-7,.,.,TRBV12-3/TRBV12-4
CSVASGGAGDTQYF,TGCAGCGTGGCTAGCGGGGGGGCTGGTGATACGCAGTATTTT,TRBJ2-3,TRBD2,few,TRBV29-1
CASSFGTNEQFF,TGTGCCAGCAGCTTCGGGACCAATGAGCAGTTCTTC,TRBJ2-1,.,.,TRBV11-3
CASSVSGGRETQYF,TGTGCCAGCAGCGTTAGCGGGGGACGAGAGACCCAGTACTTC,TRBJ2-5,TRBD2,.,TRBV9
CSARAGFYPGYTF,TGCAGTGCTAGGGCCGGATTCTATCCGGGCTACACCTTC,TRBJ1-2,.,.,TRBV20-1
CAISESGWGNTEAFF,TGTGCCATCAGTGAGTCTGGGTGGGGGAACACTGAAGCTTTCTTT,TRBJ1-1,.,few,TRBV10-3
CASSHLGKGHPTGYTF,TGCGCCAGCAGCCACCTCGGAAAGGGTCATCCAACGGGCTACACCTTC,TRBJ1-2,.,few,TRBV4-1
CSARVSGGDYEQYF,TGCAGTGCTAGAGTCAGCGGGGGGGACTACGAGCAGTACTTC,TRBJ2-7,TRBD2,.,TRBV20-1
CASSATGPSYEQYF,TGTGCCAGCAGCGCGACAGGGCCCTCCTACGAGCAGTACTTC,TRBJ2-7,TRBD1,few,TRBV11-2
CASSQGLQTVNYGYTF,TGTGCCAGCAGCCAAGGCCTACAGACGGTGAACTATGGCTACACCTTC,TRBJ1-2,.,.,TRBV4-2
CASSQRRPEGTQYF,TGTGCCAGCAGCCAAAGAAGACCAGAGGGGACCCAGTACTTC,TRBJ2-5,.,.,TRBV7-2
CASSFRQGAANEKLFF,TGTGCCAGCAGTTTCAGACAGGGGGCAGCTAATGAAAAACTGTTTTTT,TRBJ1-4,TRBD1,few,TRBV12-3/TRBV12-4
CANSLGLAGATEQFF,TGTGCCAACAGCTTAGGACTAGCGGGGGCCACTGAGCAGTTCTTC,TRBJ2-1,TRBD2,once,TRBV7-9